The clone carrying this T cell receptor (beta chain) occurred once. Its target is not known. The data originate from a study of radiation and T cells in renal cell carcinoma. Background on the study: Nephrectomy followed 15 Gy stereotactic body radiation by 4 weeks. Points from the study as a whole: Top tumor clonotypes rose in blood 2 weeks post-radiation, then contracted.

The time point: blood 2 weeks post-SBRT. Treatment defined: 15 Gy SBRT to primary tumor, nephrectomy 4 weeks later. Radiation-treated patients gave blood at baseline, week 2 and week 4. The patient's renal cell carcinoma had clear cell pathology. Produced via immunoSEQ multiplex PCR; TCRdb's table is partial and in-frame only. The table lists 150,000 to 160,000 clones, roughly 89% of them singletons. The CDR3 sequence is 15 residues long. The germline CDR1 and CDR2 sequences are SGDLS and YYNGEE. Trimming took off 0 bases at V and 3 bases at J, with 10 bases between the two ends. Sequenced material: blood, taken from a patient whose treatment included radiotherapy and nephrectomy. This rearrangement joins TRBV9 to TRBJ1-3, with D perhaps matching TRBD1 (5 bases). The receptor comes from a woman aged 50 to 65 with renal cell carcinoma. CDR3 sequence (DNA): TGTGCCAGCAGCGTAGAGGGGCAGGATGGAAACACCATATATTTT. Amino acids: CASSVEGQDGNTIYF. Full variable domain (outside the CDR3, taken from reference TRBV9 and TRBJ1-3): DSGVTQTPKHLITATGQRVTLRCSPRSGDLSVYWYQQSLDQGLQFLIQYYNGEERAKGNILERFSAQQFPDLHSELNLSSLELGDSALYFCASSVEGQDGNTIYFGEGSWLTVV.